The 21 T cell receptor beta chains below were found in one sample sequenced in a study of beta chain features in type 1 diabetes (dated by TCRdb to the late 2010s). The library came from the immunoSEQ multiplex PCR assay. The entire isolated RNA was reverse transcribed using the High Capacity cDNA Reverse Transcription Kit, and thus expressed TCRB transcripts were sequenced. This immuneACCESS table, as held by TCRdb, lists in-frame sequences with V and J called but not all clones. Of the missing ones, under half trace to an unresolved V gene in checked studies; the others have no known cause. The sample table records about 220,000 clones; 11% of these occur just once. The ten largest clones represent approximately 1.3% of the sample. The sample was central memory CD4+ T cells from blood. The origin of the receptors is a man in his late teens or twenties in good health.

This clone has a handful of counts. The rearrangement uses TRBV2 and TRBJ2-1, with 8 bases aligning to TRBD2. The CDR3 is 15 residues long. V was clipped by 3 bases and J by 3 bases; unmatched bases: 4. The germline V gene encodes CDR1 SNHLY and CDR2 FYNNEI. As DNA, the CDR3 is TGTGCCAGCAGTGAGAATAGCGGGGACTACAATGAGCAGTTCTTC. Translated: CASSENSGDYNEQFF.

The sample holds many counts of this clone. The V and J genes are TRBV29-1 and TRBJ2-5; 7 nucleotides agree with TRBD2. Germline V CDR1 and CDR2: SQVTM, ANQGSEA. J gave up 5 bases and V 6 bases, and 6 bases lay outside the gene matches. The CDR3 is 12 amino acids. The CDR3 is CSVLGLGETQYF. CDR3 in DNA: TGCAGCGTCCTTGGACTAGGCGAGACCCAGTACTTC.

This clone was detected only a few times. This chain joins TRBV25-1 and TRBJ2-3; no definite D call. V lost 2 bases and J 3 bases, leaving 3 bases between the germline ends. CDR1 MGHDK and CDR2 SYGVNS come from the germline V gene. The CDR3 loop spans 12 amino acids. This CDR3 reads CASSELTDTQYF. In DNA, the CDR3 is TGTGCCAGCAGTGAACTAACAGATACGCAGTATTTT.

This sequence joins TRBV20-1 and TRBJ2-1; the D is unclear. This CDR3 has 11 residues. V shed 0 bases and J shed 10 bases, with 7 bases lying between them. In germline, CDR1 is DFQATT, CDR2 SNEGSKA (reference sequence). The CDR3 bases are TGCAGTGCTAGAGATGTGCGGGAGCAGTTCTTC. It encodes CSARDVREQFF.

The chain carries TRBV10-3 and TRBJ1-3; D remains ambiguous. In germline, CDR1 is ENHRY, CDR2 SYGVKD. The V gene lost 0 bases and the J gene lost 1 base, with 7 bases spanning the gap. The CDR3 runs 15 residues. CDR3 bases: TGTGCCATCAGTGAGTCGATGGATTCTGGAAACACCATATATTTT. Protein sequence: CAISESMDSGNTIYF.

A few counts support this clone. This chain connects TRBV7-9 to TRBJ2-5, with TRBD1 matching 11 bases. The junction had 7 bases not matched to a gene; V was cut back by 5 bases and J by 5 bases. The CDR3 consists of 15 residues. CDR1 SEHNR and CDR2 FQNEAQ come from the germline V gene (reference sequence). CDR3: CASSRGTGGRETQYF. For the CDR3, the DNA is TGTGCCAGCAGCAGAGGGACAGGGGGTCGGGAGACCCAGTACTTC.

This clone showed up many times. The rearrangement uses TRBV29-1 and TRBJ2-3, with TRBD1 matching over 7 bases. This CDR3 region has 13 residues. V was clipped by 4 bases and J by 1 base; unmatched bases: 2. Germline V gives CDR1 SQVTM, CDR2 ANQGSEA. This CDR3 reads CSVAQGGTDTQYF. In DNA, the CDR3 is TGCAGCGTTGCTCAGGGGGGCACAGATACGCAGTATTTT.

The chain links TRBV5-1 to TRBJ2-3; the D gene is possibly TRBD2 (6 bases). This CDR3 is built from 14 residues. The V gene's germline CDR1 is SGHRS and CDR2 YFSETQ. V lost 4 bases, J lost 3 bases, and 12 bases lay in between. This CDR3 is CASSTGGFTDTQYF. The CDR3 nucleotides are TGCGCCAGCAGCACCGGGGGATTTACAGATACGCAGTATTTT.

The V gene is TRBV7-3, the J gene TRBJ1-1; perhaps TRBD1 as D (5 bases). CDR3 length: 16 amino acids. Trimming shortened V by 5 bases and J by 3 bases, and 19 bases separated the two germline ends. CDR1 SGHTA and CDR2 FQGTGA come from the germline V gene. The CDR3: CASSASGPPPDTEAFF. CDR3 nucleotide sequence: TGTGCCAGCAGCGCATCAGGGCCCCCTCCGGACACTGAAGCTTTCTTT.

This clone was counted a few times. The rearrangement links TRBV7-8 to TRBJ2-7; TRBD2 might be the D (5 bases). CDR1 and CDR2 (germline): SGHVS, FQNEAQ. The CDR3 contains 14 residues. Trimming shortened V by 3 bases and J by 2 bases, and 11 bases separated the two germline ends. This chain's CDR3 is CASSLSGFPYEQYF. DNA for the CDR3: TGTGCCAGCAGCTTGTCGGGGTTTCCCTACGAGCAGTACTTC. The full variable domain, completed using reference TRBV7-8 and TRBJ2-7, is GAGVSQSPRYKVAKRGQDVALRCDPISGHVSLFWYQQALGQGPEFLTYFQNEAQLDKSGLPSDRFFAERPEGSVSTLKIQRTQQEDSAVYLCASSLSGFPYEQYFGPGTRLTVT.

This clone came up many times. The chain links TRBV7-8 to TRBJ2-1; TRBD2 agrees at 7 bases. The CDR3 loop spans 15 amino acids. Germline V gene sequence: CDR1 SGHVS, CDR2 FQNEAQ. The J segment lost 3 bases and the V segment lost 2 bases, leaving 4 bases of the junction unmatched. The CDR3 bases are TGTGCCAGCAGCTTATTGGCGGGAGACTACAATGAGCAGTTCTTC. This codes for CASSLLAGDYNEQFF.

This clone was seen a few times. Other DNA sequences from this sample encode an identical CDR3 as well. This rearrangement joins TRBV29-1 to TRBJ2-3; D perhaps matches TRBD2 (5 bases). The CDR3 spans 13 residues. CDR1 is SQVTM, CDR2 ANQGSEA, per germline. The V and J ends lost 3 bases and 1 base respectively, with 8 bases between them. The CDR3 region is CSVDEGGTDTQYF. CDR3 nucleotide sequence: TGCAGCGTTGACGAGGGAGGCACAGATACGCAGTATTTT.

V usage is TRBV7-9 and J usage is TRBJ1-5; D ambiguous. Germline V gives CDR1 SEHNR, CDR2 FQNEAQ (reference sequence). Trimming took 1 base from V and 7 from J, leaving 8 bases between them. The CDR3 consists of 13 residues. The chain's CDR3 is CASSLGFDQPQHF. The CDR3 nucleotides read TGTGCCAGCAGCTTAGGTTTCGACCAGCCCCAGCATTTT.

The table lists this clone with many counts. This CDR3 reads CASSGTVNEKLFF. The CDR3 coding sequence is TGTGCCAGCAGCGGGACAGTTAATGAAAAACTGTTTTTT. V and J are TRBV7-6 and TRBJ1-4; 7 nucleotides match TRBD1. This CDR3 spans 13 amino acids. The germline gives CDR1 SGHVS, CDR2 FNYEAQ. Losses at the gene ends were 5 bases for V and 4 bases for J; bases not matched to a gene: 1.

The rearrangement joins TRBV19 to TRBJ2-1; D unresolved. Germline V gene data show CDR1 as LNHDA and CDR2 as SQIVND (reference sequence). The germline V and J ends were trimmed by 5 bases and 7 bases, with 9 bases remaining between them. The CDR3 has 12 amino acids. The CDR3 is CASSWALNEQFF. The CDR3 bases are TGTGCCAGTAGTTGGGCACTAAATGAGCAGTTCTTC.

In this sample, this clone turned up many times. V and J are TRBV11-2 and TRBJ2-1; no reliable D call. Per the germline V gene, CDR1 is SGHAT and CDR2 is FQNNGV. There are 14 residues in the CDR3. With 1 base removed from V and 3 bases from J, the gap between germline ends came to 7 bases. Here the CDR3 DNA reads TGTGCCAGCAGCTTAGGGCAGATCTACAATGAGCAGTTCTTC. Its translation is CASSLGQIYNEQFF.

This clone was seen repeatedly, ten times or more. The V gene is TRBV27, the J gene TRBJ2-1; tentatively, D is TRBD2 (6 bases). The germline V gene encodes CDR1 MNHEY and CDR2 SMNVEV (reference sequence). The CDR3 sequence is 14 residues long. Trimming pared 7 bases from V and 0 bases from J, leaving 10 bases between. CDR3 sequence reads: CASKGLGSYNEQFF. The CDR3 DNA follows: TGTGCCAGCAAGGGACTTGGCTCCTACAATGAGCAGTTCTTC.

Remarks on this clone: Different DNA sequences within this sample yield the same CDR3. This sequence joins TRBV30 and TRBJ2-5, with 8 nucleotides matching TRBD1. The V gene end was trimmed by 0 bases and the J gene end by 1 base; junction bases not matched to a gene: 4. The CDR3 spans 15 residues. The germline CDR1 and CDR2 sequences are GTSNPN and SVGIG (reference sequence). The CDR3 nucleotides read TGTGCCTGGAGTGTAGGGACAGGAGGCCAAGAGACCCAGTACTTC. The encoded protein is CAWSVGTGGQETQYF. Looking up the rest from reference TRBV30 and TRBJ2-5 gives the full variable domain: SQTIHQWPATLVQPVGSPLSLECTVEGTSNPNLYWYRQAAGRGLQLLFYSVGIGQISSEVPQNLSASRPQDRQFILSSKKLLLSDSGFYLCAWSVGTGGQETQYFGPGTRLLVL.

This clone turned up a few times. The rearrangement uses TRBV30 and TRBJ1-2; 7 bases fit TRBD1. The CDR3 length is 15 residues. Germline values: CDR1 GTSNPN, CDR2 SVGIG (reference sequence). V shed 0 bases, J shed 0 bases, and the junction held 4 bases outside the gene matches. CDR3 loop: CAWSVGTVANYGYTF. CDR3 DNA sequence: TGTGCCTGGAGTGTAGGGACAGTAGCTAACTATGGCTACACCTTC.

Only a few counts were recorded for this clone. V is TRBV10-2 and J is TRBJ1-3; D is unresolved. Trimming shortened V by 8 bases and J by 0 bases, and 14 bases separated the two germline ends. Per germline, CDR1 WSHSY and CDR2 SAAADI. CDR3 length equals 15 residues. CDR3 bases: TGCGCCAGCCTTCCGCTGATAAGCTCTGGAAACACCATATATTTT. This translates into CASLPLISSGNTIYF.

This clone was observed a handful of times. The V call is TRBV4-1, the J call TRBJ2-3, with TRBD2 as a possible D gene (6 bases). The CDR3 has 14 amino acids. Looked up from germline, CDR1 is MGHRA and CDR2 is YSYEKL. V was clipped by 4 bases and J by 3 bases, with 11 bases between them. CDR3 nucleotide sequence: TGCGCCAGCAGCCCCGGAGGGGAAACAGATACGCAGTATTTT. Protein product: CASSPGGETDTQYF.